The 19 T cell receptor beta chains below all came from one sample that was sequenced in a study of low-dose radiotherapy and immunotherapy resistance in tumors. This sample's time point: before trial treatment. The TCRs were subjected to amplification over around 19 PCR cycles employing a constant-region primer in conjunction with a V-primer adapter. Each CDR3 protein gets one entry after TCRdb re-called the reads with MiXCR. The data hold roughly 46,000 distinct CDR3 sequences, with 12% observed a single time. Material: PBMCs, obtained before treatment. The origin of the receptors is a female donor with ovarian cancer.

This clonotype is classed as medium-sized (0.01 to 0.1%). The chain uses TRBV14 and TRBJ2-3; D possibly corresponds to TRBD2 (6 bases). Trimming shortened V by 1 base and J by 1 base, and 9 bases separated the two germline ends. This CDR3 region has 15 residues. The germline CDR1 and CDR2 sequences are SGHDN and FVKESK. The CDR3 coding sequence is TGTGCCAGCAGCCAAGTCGGGGGAGGCACAGATACGCAGTATTTT. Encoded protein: CASSQVGGGTDTQYF.

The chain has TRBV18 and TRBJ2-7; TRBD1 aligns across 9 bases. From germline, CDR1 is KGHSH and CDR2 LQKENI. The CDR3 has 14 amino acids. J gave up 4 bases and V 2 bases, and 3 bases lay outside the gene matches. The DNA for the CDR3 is TGTGCCAGCTCACCAACAGGGGGCGGGTACGAGCAGTACTTC. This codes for CASSPTGGGYEQYF.

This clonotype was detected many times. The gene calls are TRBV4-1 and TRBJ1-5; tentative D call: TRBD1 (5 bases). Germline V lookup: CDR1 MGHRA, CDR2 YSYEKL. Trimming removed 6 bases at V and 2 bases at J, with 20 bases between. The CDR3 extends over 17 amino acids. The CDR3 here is CASSPRSLGEGNQPQHF. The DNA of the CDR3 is TGCGCCAGCAGTCCAAGATCTTTAGGGGAGGGCAATCAGCCCCAGCATTTT.

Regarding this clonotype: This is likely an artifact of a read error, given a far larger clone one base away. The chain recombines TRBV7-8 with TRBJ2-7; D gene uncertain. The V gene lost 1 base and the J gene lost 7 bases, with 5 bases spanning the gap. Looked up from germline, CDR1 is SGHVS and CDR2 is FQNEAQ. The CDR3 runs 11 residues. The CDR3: CASSLVNEQYF. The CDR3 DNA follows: TGTGCCAGCAGCTTAGTCAATGAGCAGTACTTC.

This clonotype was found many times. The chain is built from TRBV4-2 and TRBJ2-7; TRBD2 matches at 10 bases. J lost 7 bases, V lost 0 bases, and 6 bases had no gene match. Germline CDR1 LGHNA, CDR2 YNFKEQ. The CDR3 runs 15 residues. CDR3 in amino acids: CASSQEQAGGREQYF. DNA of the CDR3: TGTGCCAGCAGCCAAGAACAAGCGGGGGGGCGGGAGCAGTACTTC.

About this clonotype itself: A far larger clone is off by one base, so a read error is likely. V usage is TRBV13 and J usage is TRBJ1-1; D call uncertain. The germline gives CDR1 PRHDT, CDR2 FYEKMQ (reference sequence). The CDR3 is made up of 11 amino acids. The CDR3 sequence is CASSEGPFVTF. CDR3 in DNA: TGTGCCAGCAGTGAAGGGCCTTTTGTGACATTT.

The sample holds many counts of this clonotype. As DNA, the CDR3 is TGTGCCAGCAGCCTGATTAGGACAGGGGGGTCCGAGCAGTACTTC. This encodes CASSLIRTGGSEQYF. The rearrangement joins TRBV5-6 to TRBJ2-7; 10 bases fit TRBD1. The CDR3 totals 15 residues. Germline V gene lookup returns CDR1 SGHDT and CDR2 YYEEEE. V was clipped by 4 bases and J by 6 bases; unmatched bases: 10.

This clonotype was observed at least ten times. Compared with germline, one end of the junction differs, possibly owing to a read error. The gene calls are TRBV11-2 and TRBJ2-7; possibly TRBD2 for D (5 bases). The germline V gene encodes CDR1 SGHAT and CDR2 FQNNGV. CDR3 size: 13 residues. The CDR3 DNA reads TGTGCCAGCAGGTTAGGGAGCTCCTACGAGCAGTACTTC. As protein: CASRLGSSYEQYF.

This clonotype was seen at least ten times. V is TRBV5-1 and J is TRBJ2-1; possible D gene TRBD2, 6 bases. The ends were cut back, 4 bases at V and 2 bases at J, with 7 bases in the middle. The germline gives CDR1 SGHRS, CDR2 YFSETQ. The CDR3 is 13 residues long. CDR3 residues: CASSGGTYNEQFF. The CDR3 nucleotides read TGCGCCAGCAGCGGAGGGACCTACAATGAGCAGTTCTTC.

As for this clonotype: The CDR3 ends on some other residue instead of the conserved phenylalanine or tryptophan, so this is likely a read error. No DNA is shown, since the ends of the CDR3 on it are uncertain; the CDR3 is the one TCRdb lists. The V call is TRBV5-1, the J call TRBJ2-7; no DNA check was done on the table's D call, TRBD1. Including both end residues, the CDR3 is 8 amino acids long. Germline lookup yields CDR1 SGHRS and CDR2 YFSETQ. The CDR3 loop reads CASSFHGQ.

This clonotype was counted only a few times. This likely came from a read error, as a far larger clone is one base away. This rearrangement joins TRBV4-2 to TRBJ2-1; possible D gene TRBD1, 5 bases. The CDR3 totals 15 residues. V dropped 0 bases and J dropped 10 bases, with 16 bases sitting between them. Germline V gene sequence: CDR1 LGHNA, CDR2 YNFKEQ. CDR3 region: CASSQDGAPRYEQFF. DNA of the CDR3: TGTGCCAGCAGCCAAGATGGGGCGCCCCGCTACGAGCAGTTCTTC.

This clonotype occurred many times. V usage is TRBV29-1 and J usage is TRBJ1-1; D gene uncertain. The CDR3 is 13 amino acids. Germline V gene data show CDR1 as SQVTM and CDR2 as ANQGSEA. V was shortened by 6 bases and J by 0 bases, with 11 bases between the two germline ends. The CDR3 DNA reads TGCAGCGTGGCGGATAGCATGAACACTGAAGCTTTCTTT. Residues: CSVADSMNTEAFF.

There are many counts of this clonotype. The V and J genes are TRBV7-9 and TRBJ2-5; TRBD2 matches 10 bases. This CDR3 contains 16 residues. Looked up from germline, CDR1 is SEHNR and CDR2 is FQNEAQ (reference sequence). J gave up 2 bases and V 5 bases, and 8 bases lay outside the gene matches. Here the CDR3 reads CASSRNQRGGQETQYF. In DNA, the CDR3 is TGTGCCAGCAGCCGAAACCAGCGGGGGGGACAAGAGACCCAGTACTTC.

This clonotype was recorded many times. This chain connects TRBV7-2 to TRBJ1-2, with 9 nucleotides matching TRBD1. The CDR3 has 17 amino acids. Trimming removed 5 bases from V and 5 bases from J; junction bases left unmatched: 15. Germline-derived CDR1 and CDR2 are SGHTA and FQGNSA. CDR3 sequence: CASSPGTGRASLYGYTF. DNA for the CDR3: TGTGCCAGCAGCCCTGGGACAGGGCGGGCCTCATTATATGGCTACACCTTC.

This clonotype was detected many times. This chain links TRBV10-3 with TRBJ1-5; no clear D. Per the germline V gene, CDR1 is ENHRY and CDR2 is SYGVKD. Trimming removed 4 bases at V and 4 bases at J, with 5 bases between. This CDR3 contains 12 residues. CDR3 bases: TGTGCCATCAGTGGAGATAATCAGCCCCAGCATTTT. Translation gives CAISGDNQPQHF.

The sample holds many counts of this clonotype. CDR3 coding DNA: TGTGCCATCGCTAACAGGGGTACCTATGGCTACACCTTC. The encoded protein is CAIANRGTYGYTF. The genes are TRBV12-3 or TRBV12-4 and TRBJ1-2; TRBD1 aligns across 7 bases. With V trimmed by 10 bases and J by 4 bases, 9 bases remained unmatched. CDR3 length: 13 residues.

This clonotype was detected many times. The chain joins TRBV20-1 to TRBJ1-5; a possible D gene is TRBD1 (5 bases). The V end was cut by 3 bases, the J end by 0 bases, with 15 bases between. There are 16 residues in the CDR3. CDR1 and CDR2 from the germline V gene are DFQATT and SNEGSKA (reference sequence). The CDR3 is CSARDGGGYSNQPQHF. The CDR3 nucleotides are TGCAGTGCTAGGGACGGTGGGGGTTATAGCAATCAGCCCCAGCATTTT.

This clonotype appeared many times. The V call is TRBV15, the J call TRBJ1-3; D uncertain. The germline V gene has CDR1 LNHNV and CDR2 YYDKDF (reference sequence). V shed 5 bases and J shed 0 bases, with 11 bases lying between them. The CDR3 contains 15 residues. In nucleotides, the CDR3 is TGTGCCACCAGCCGGGGAGTCAGCTCTGGAAACACCATATATTTT. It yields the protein CATSRGVSSGNTIYF.

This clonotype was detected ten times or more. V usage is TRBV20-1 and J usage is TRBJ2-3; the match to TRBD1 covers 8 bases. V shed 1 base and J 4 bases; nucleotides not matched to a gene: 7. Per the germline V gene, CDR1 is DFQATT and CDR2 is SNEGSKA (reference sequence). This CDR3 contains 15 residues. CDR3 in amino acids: CSARGADRAADTQYF. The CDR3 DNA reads TGCAGTGCTAGAGGCGCGGACAGGGCGGCAGATACGCAGTATTTT.